The 29 T cell receptor beta chains given below trace back to one sample, sequenced in a study of neurological immune-mediated disorders. Specified time point: technical triplicate 1. TCRdb reprocessed the 5' RACE reads with MiXCR, giving one entry per CDR3 protein. The sample shows about 38,000 distinct CDR3 sequences, over 8.5% of them seen only once. The sequencing input was PBMCs. The receptors were sampled from a man between 60 and 70 years old with HTLV-1-associated myelopathy (HAM/TSP).

This clonotype was observed a few times. Just one base apart from a much larger clone, this may be a read error. V gene TRBV11-2 combines with J gene TRBJ2-1; D unclear. CDR1 is SGHAT, CDR2 FQNNGV, per germline. The CDR3 covers 14 residues. The CDR3 DNA reads as TGTGTCAGCAGCTTGATCGTGGGATGGGATGAGCAGTTCTTC. It translates to CVSSLIVGWDEQFF.

This clonotype was seen repeatedly, ten times or more. The V call is TRBV2, the J call TRBJ2-7; TRBD1 aligns across 11 bases. The J segment lost 4 bases and the V segment lost 5 bases, leaving 10 bases of the junction unmatched. The CDR3 is 16 amino acids. Germline V CDR1 and CDR2: SNHLY, FYNNEI. The CDR3 DNA follows: TGTGCCAGCAGTTACCGGGACAGGGGGGACTTTTACGAGCAGTACTTC. It codes for CASSYRDRGDFYEQYF. Filled out from reference TRBV2 and TRBJ2-7, the complete variable domain reads EPEVTQTPSHQVTQMGQEVILRCVPISNHLYFYWYRQILGQKVEFLVSFYNNEISEKSEIFDDQFSVERPDGSNFTLKIRSTKLEDSAMYFCASSYRDRGDFYEQYFGPGTRLTVT.

This clonotype has a count of ten or more. This rearrangement joins TRBV12-3 or TRBV12-4 to TRBJ2-3; possible D gene TRBD1, 7 bases. CDR3 length: 11 residues. The germline V and J ends were trimmed by 5 bases and 8 bases, with 8 bases remaining between them. The CDR3 DNA follows: TGTGCCAGCAGTCAGGGGGGTACGCAGTATTTT. This translates into CASSQGGTQYF.

This clonotype was seen at least ten times. The chain carries TRBV28 and TRBJ1-2; possible D gene TRBD1, 6 bases. Trimming took off 8 bases at V and 4 bases at J, with 14 bases between the two ends. The CDR3 is made up of 13 amino acids. Germline CDR1 MDHEN, CDR2 SYDVKM. The CDR3 DNA follows: TGTGCCAGCCGTGGGGGGGCGAGCTATGGCTACACCTTC. Translated: CASRGGASYGYTF.

In this sample, this clonotype turned up many times. V usage is TRBV29-1 and J usage is TRBJ2-3, with D tentatively TRBD1 or TRBD2 (7 bases each). Germline-derived CDR1 and CDR2 are SQVTM and ANQGSEA. CDR3 length: 13 residues. V shed 6 bases and J shed 0 bases, with 10 bases lying between them. The CDR3 nucleotides are TGCAGCGTGCAGGGGGGGAGCACAGATACGCAGTATTTT. The encoded protein is CSVQGGSTDTQYF.

This clonotype appeared many times. The V call is TRBV20-1, the J call TRBJ2-2; D remains ambiguous. The CDR3 consists of 15 residues. With 2 bases removed from V and 1 base from J, the gap between germline ends came to 11 bases. Looked up from germline, CDR1 is DFQATT and CDR2 is SNEGSKA (reference sequence). The CDR3 sequence is CSARSVRKNTGELFF. For the CDR3, the DNA is TGCAGTGCTAGATCAGTCAGGAAGAACACCGGGGAGCTGTTTTTT.

This clonotype has ten or more counts. J is TRBJ2-7 and V is TRBV20-1; D is unresolved. Trimming left V 6 bases short and J 6 bases short, with 9 bases between. Germline CDR1 reads DFQATT; CDR2 reads SNEGSKA (reference sequence). CDR3 length: 10 residues. CDR3 amino acids: CSAGVAEQYF. The CDR3, as DNA: TGCAGTGCGGGTGTGGCCGAGCAGTACTTC.

The gene calls are TRBV29-1 and TRBJ2-7; the match to TRBD2 covers 9 bases. The CDR3 runs 14 residues. The V gene end was trimmed by 2 bases and the J gene end by 5 bases; junction bases not matched to a gene: 7. Per germline, CDR1 SQVTM and CDR2 ANQGSEA. The CDR3 nucleotides read TGCAGCGTTGAAACACCGGGACTAGCAAACGAGCAGTACTTC. This sequence encodes CSVETPGLANEQYF.

The chain employs TRBV27 and TRBJ2-5; TRBD1 agrees at 9 bases. Germline V gene lookup returns CDR1 MNHEY and CDR2 SMNVEV (reference sequence). This CDR3 region has 14 residues. V was pared by 5 bases and J by 4 bases, with 5 bases of the junction left unmatched. CDR3 protein: CASSQTGGGETQYF. Here the CDR3 DNA reads TGTGCCAGCAGTCAGACAGGGGGGGGAGAGACCCAGTACTTC.

Ten or more counts support this clonotype. The chain combines TRBV4-1 with TRBJ1-6; TRBD1 agrees at 7 bases. From germline, CDR1 is MGHRA and CDR2 YSYEKL. The CDR3 covers 16 residues. Trimming cost V 0 bases and J 9 bases; bases outside gene matches: 8. The CDR3 here is CASSQEHRGMSSPLHF. CDR3 DNA sequence: TGCGCCAGCAGCCAAGAACACAGGGGCATGAGTTCACCCCTCCACTTT.

This clonotype was recorded many times. The rearrangement links TRBV28 to TRBJ1-5, with 7 bases matching TRBD1. Germline values: CDR1 MDHEN, CDR2 SYDVKM. V shed 6 bases and J 2 bases; nucleotides not matched to a gene: 1. The CDR3 runs 13 residues. The DNA of the CDR3 is TGTGCCAGCAGGCAGGGGGGCAATCAGCCCCAGCATTTT. Protein product: CASRQGGNQPQHF.

This clonotype occurred many times. The chain combines TRBV7-9 with TRBJ2-5; perhaps TRBD1 as D (7 bases). From germline, CDR1 is SEHNR and CDR2 FQNEAQ (reference sequence). CDR3 length: 15 residues. Between the trimmed V and J ends, which lost 7 bases and 4 bases, there was a span of 19 bases. This CDR3 reads CASTERQGGVETQYF. In DNA form, the CDR3 reads TGTGCCAGCACCGAGAGACAGGGAGGAGTAGAGACCCAGTACTTC.

At least ten counts were recorded for this clonotype. The chain recombines TRBV14 with TRBJ1-3, with TRBD1 as a possible D gene (5 bases). The CDR3 is made up of 15 amino acids. Trimming pared 2 bases from V and 2 bases from J, leaving 10 bases between. CDR1 and CDR2 (germline): SGHDN, FVKESK. CDR3 loop: CASSQLPGTGNTIYF. CDR3 nucleotides: TGTGCCAGCAGCCAACTTCCAGGGACTGGAAACACCATATATTTT.

This clonotype showed up many times. The gene calls are TRBV9 and TRBJ2-7, with 7 positions matching TRBD1. The germline CDR1 and CDR2 sequences are SGDLS and YYNGEE. The CDR3 is made up of 15 amino acids. The J segment lost 3 bases and the V segment lost 3 bases, leaving 9 bases of the junction unmatched. The CDR3 is CASSATQHRGYEQYF. The CDR3 nucleotides read TGTGCCAGCAGCGCGACCCAACACAGGGGCTACGAGCAGTACTTC.

This rearrangement joins TRBV4-2 to TRBJ2-5, with D maybe TRBD2 (6 bases). CDR1 is LGHNA, CDR2 YNFKEQ, per germline. CDR3 length: 17 residues. Trimming removed 2 bases at V and 0 bases at J, with 16 bases between. Written as DNA, the CDR3 is TGTGCCAGCAGCCAAAAGTTAGCGGTAGGGAACCAAGAGACCCAGTACTTC. This encodes CASSQKLAVGNQETQYF.

This clonotype was seen a handful of times. V usage is TRBV10-3 and J usage is TRBJ1-2; D unclear. Per germline, CDR1 ENHRY and CDR2 SYGVKD. The CDR3 is 14 amino acids. The germline V and J ends were trimmed by 6 bases and 2 bases, with 13 bases remaining between them. The CDR3 spells CAISEQTGNYGYTF. DNA of the CDR3: TGTGCCATCAGCGAACAAACCGGGAACTATGGCTACACCTTC.

The chain employs TRBV28 and TRBJ2-1; no clear D gene. Germline CDR1 is MDHEN and CDR2 is SYDVKM. This CDR3 has 12 residues. Trimming stripped 5 bases from V and 7 bases from J, with 9 bases between. In DNA, the CDR3 is TGTGCCAGCAGTCACGACTGGAATGAGCAGTTCTTC. This encodes CASSHDWNEQFF.

There are many counts of this clonotype. The genes are TRBV2 and TRBJ1-2; D possibly corresponds to TRBD1 (5 bases). The V gene lost 7 bases and the J gene lost 5 bases, with 8 bases spanning the gap. The CDR3 length is 11 residues. Germline V gene sequence: CDR1 SNHLY, CDR2 FYNNEI. CDR3 sequence (DNA): TGTGCCAGCAACAGGCGGTATGGCTACACCTTC. It codes for CASNRRYGYTF.

This clonotype was counted ten times or more. The chain uses TRBV7-2 and TRBJ1-2, with D uncertain. Germline loops: CDR1 SGHTA, CDR2 FQGNSA. The CDR3 is 13 residues long. V lost 3 bases and J lost 8, with 13 bases in between. CDR3 sequence reads: CASSFRPLWGYTF. The CDR3, as DNA: TGTGCCAGCAGCTTCAGACCCTTGTGGGGCTACACCTTC.

This clonotype has at least ten counts. The chain couples TRBV28 to TRBJ2-1, with D perhaps TRBD2 (6 bases). The CDR3 runs 13 residues. The V end was cut by 4 bases, the J end by 13 bases, with 17 bases between. Germline V CDR1 and CDR2: MDHEN, SYDVKM. The CDR3 loop is CASSSSPGLIQFF. CDR3 nucleotide sequence: TGTGCCAGCAGTTCGTCCCCGGGACTTATCCAGTTCTTC.

Many counts were recorded for this clonotype. This chain joins TRBV6-5 and TRBJ1-1; D remains ambiguous. Looked up from germline, CDR1 is MNHEY and CDR2 is SVGAGI. The CDR3 is 13 amino acids. The V end was cut by 4 bases, the J end by 1 base, with 7 bases between. The chain's CDR3 is CASSFRQNTEAFF. The CDR3 DNA sequence: TGTGCCAGCAGTTTCCGACAGAACACTGAAGCTTTCTTT.

There are many counts of this clonotype. This chain connects TRBV27 to TRBJ2-2; D uncertain. In germline, CDR1 is MNHEY, CDR2 SMNVEV (reference sequence). Trimming took 2 bases from V and 7 from J, leaving 5 bases between them. The CDR3 totals 12 residues. CDR3 protein: CASSLAGGELFF. CDR3 nucleotide sequence: TGTGCCAGCAGTTTAGCCGGCGGGGAGCTGTTTTTT.

This clonotype was observed at least ten times. The chain is built from TRBV24-1 and TRBJ2-3; 12 bases map to TRBD2. The CDR3 sequence is 16 residues long. CDR1 is KGHDR, CDR2 SFDVKD, per germline. V shed 4 bases and J 4 bases; nucleotides not matched to a gene: 5. CDR3 protein: CATSDATSGSPDTQYF. CDR3 nucleotide sequence: TGTGCCACCAGTGACGCGACTAGCGGGAGTCCAGATACGCAGTATTTT.

This clonotype was observed many times. The chain couples TRBV3-1 to TRBJ2-1, with 7 bases identical to TRBD1. The germline V gene encodes CDR1 LGHDT and CDR2 YNNKEL (reference sequence). V lost 5 bases to trimming and J lost 4 bases; unmatched junction nucleotides: 5. This CDR3 spans 14 amino acids. In nucleotides, the CDR3 is TGTGCCAGCAGCTCCCGGGACAGATACAATGAGCAGTTCTTC. Residues: CASSSRDRYNEQFF.

This clonotype came up many times. The chain combines TRBV9 with TRBJ1-2; D gene uncertain. The V end lost 0 bases, the J end lost 0 bases, and 9 bases lay between the germline ends. This CDR3 has 15 amino acids. Germline CDR1 and CDR2: SGDLS and YYNGEE. The CDR3 spells CASSVAEGPNYGYTF. The DNA of the CDR3 is TGTGCCAGCAGCGTAGCGGAGGGTCCTAACTATGGCTACACCTTC.

In this sample, this clonotype turned up many times. The junction differs from germline at one of its ends, possibly a read error. The rearrangement uses TRBV7-7 and TRBJ2-3; 7 nucleotides match TRBD2. The germline CDR1 and CDR2 sequences are SSHAT and FNYEAQ (reference sequence). The CDR3 is 18 amino acids. The CDR3 spells CASSPRLALPPVTDTQYF. The CDR3 DNA is TGTGCTAGCAGCCCCAGACTAGCACTCCCGCCGGTGACAGATACGCAGTATTTT.

Note on this clonotype: This may be a read error, as it is one base from a much larger clone. The V call is TRBV7-2, the J call TRBJ1-2, with D perhaps matching TRBD1 (5 bases). From germline, CDR1 is SGHTA and CDR2 FQGNSA. V was shortened by 5 bases and J by 1 base, with 11 bases between the two germline ends. The CDR3 loop spans 14 amino acids. The CDR3 sequence: CTSSQEGLNYGYTF. The CDR3 DNA sequence: TGTACCAGCAGCCAAGAGGGGCTTAACTATGGCTACACCTTC.

This clonotype has just a few counts. The CDR3 nucleotides are TGTGCCAGTAGGGCGGGAGGGCAGGGTTACAATGAGCAGTTCTTC. Protein product: CASRAGGQGYNEQFF. This chain connects TRBV19 to TRBJ2-1, with TRBD2 matching 9 bases. CDR1 is LNHDA and CDR2 is SQIVND in the germline V gene (reference sequence). V lost 6 bases to trimming and J lost 4 bases; unmatched junction nucleotides: 7. The CDR3 is 15 residues long.

This clonotype showed up many times. The chain is built from TRBV12-3 or TRBV12-4 and TRBJ1-6; the D is unclear. The V gene lost 2 bases and the J gene lost 6 bases, with 8 bases spanning the gap. This CDR3 is 14 amino acids long. CDR3 sequence (DNA): TGTGCCAGCAGTTTACGGACGGTTAATTCACCCCTCCACTTT. Translated, it gives CASSLRTVNSPLHF.